This T cell receptor beta chain was captured by sequencing in a study of T cells after yellow fever vaccination. Study results and limitations: It was a small share of clonotypes that appeared in both CD4 and CD8 compartments. Peaking faster, on day 5 versus 15, the secondary response was nonetheless weaker. Subsequent booster samples again held most clones from primary vaccination (96% CD4, roughly 88% CD8).

Looked up from germline, CDR1 is MGHRA and CDR2 is YSYEKL. The CDR3 sequence is 15 residues long. Trimming cost V 2 bases and J 7 bases, with 17 bases left between them. To note about this clonotype: Its antigen is currently unknown.

By 5'RACE template switching, TCR cDNA was produced, with a universal primer site and UMIs added in the process. TCRdb ran MiXCR on the 5' RACE reads and lists one entry per CDR3 protein. In the table there are about 130,000 distinct CDR3 sequences, more than 7.5% of which are singletons. This TCR came from a man aged 18 to 30 who received the YFV17D yellow fever vaccine. The sample in question was CD8+ T cells sorted from PBMCs, obtained on the day of the yellow fever booster vaccination. This chain uses TRBV4-1 with TRBJ1-1; D ambiguous. The chain's CDR3 is CASSQIRAGDVEAFF. The CDR3 DNA reads TGCGCCAGCAGCCAAATTAGGGCCGGAGATGTTGAAGCTTTCTTT.